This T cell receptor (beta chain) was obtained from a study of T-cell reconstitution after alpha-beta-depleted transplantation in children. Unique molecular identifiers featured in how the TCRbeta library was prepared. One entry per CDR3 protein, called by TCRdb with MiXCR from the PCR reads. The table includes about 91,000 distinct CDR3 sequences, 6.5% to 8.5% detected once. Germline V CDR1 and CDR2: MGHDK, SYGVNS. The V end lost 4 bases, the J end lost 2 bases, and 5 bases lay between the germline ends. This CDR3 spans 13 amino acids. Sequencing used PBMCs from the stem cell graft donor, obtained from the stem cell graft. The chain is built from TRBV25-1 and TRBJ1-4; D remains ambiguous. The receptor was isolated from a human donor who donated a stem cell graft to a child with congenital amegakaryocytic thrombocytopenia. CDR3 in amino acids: CASSVSTNEKLFF. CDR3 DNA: TGTGCCAGCAGTGTATCTACTAATGAAAAACTGTTTTTT.